This T cell receptor (beta chain) was sequenced for a study of T cell responses to AZD1222 COVID-19 vaccine. Study conclusions and caveats: Every sample of the repertoires postdated the peak T cell response. Of the AZD1222 recipients, only 5 to 7 were seropositive at baseline.

TCRdb's copy holds only in-frame clones and misses some; the assay was immunoSEQ multiplex PCR. This sample has over 50,000 clones, with around 81% found just once. Germline loops: CDR1 SGDLS, CDR2 YYNGEE. V was cut by 0 bases and J by 5 bases, with 8 bases left in between. This CDR3 has 13 residues. Worth noting for this clone: Its antigen is not known.

This chain uses TRBV9 with TRBJ2-5; no definite D call. The source is an adult who received the AZD1222 COVID-19 vaccine. The sample here was peripheral blood, taken 28 days after the second AZD1222 dose. The CDR3 sequence is CASSVGVGETQYF. The CDR3 coding sequence is TGTGCCAGCAGCGTAGGGGTCGGGGAGACCCAGTACTTC.